These T cell receptor beta chains were read from a single sample in a study of blood T cell repertoires in COVID-19. Assay used: immunoSEQ multiplex PCR; TCRdb lists only in-frame clones, some missing. The sample carries some 150,000 clones, around 84% recorded once. The specimen was peripheral blood. The receptors stem from a woman aged 60-70 years with acute or convalescent COVID-19. The CDR3 runs from the conserved cysteine through the conserved F or W. Fields, in order: clone size, D gene, V gene, J gene, CDR3 length, CDR3 protein, CDR3 DNA. D genes are given only for firm matches. Only part of the rows carry a size: once, few, many, or a class if the clone is expanded.

size: few
D: .
V: TRBV27
J: TRBJ1-6
length: 12
CDR3: CASSLIGGPLHF
DNA: TGTGCCAGCAGTTTAATAGGCGGACCCCTCCACTTT

size: .
D: TRBD1
V: TRBV7-2
J: TRBJ2-2
length: 15
CDR3: CASSPTGAVTGELFF
DNA: TGTGCCAGCAGCCCGACAGGGGCGGTCACCGGGGAGCTGTTTTTT

size: .
D: TRBD2
V: TRBV19
J: TRBJ2-1
length: 19
CDR3: CASSISGGGALGGHNEQFF
DNA: TGTGCCAGTAGTATATCGGGCGGGGGGGCCCTAGGAGGGCACAATGAGCAGTTCTTC

size: .
D: TRBD1
V: TRBV11-2
J: TRBJ1-2
length: 13
CDR3: CASRSDRAYGYTF
DNA: TGTGCCAGCAGATCCGACAGGGCGTATGGCTACACCTTC

size: .
D: .
V: TRBV3-1/TRBV3-2
J: TRBJ2-5
length: 16
CDR3: CASSQEGRSVQETQYF
DNA: TGTGCCAGCAGCCAAGAGGGTCGGAGCGTCCAAGAGACCCAGTACTTC

size: .
D: TRBD1
V: TRBV9
J: TRBJ2-5
length: 16
CDR3: CASSVGPTGGRETQYF
DNA: TGTGCCAGCAGCGTAGGACCTACAGGGGGGCGGGAGACCCAGTACTTC

size: .
D: .
V: TRBV5-4
J: TRBJ1-1
length: 13
CDR3: CASTLGQNTEAFF
DNA: TGTGCCAGCACCTTGGGGCAGAACACTGAAGCTTTCTTT

size: .
D: TRBD2
V: TRBV14
J: TRBJ2-1
length: 15
CDR3: CASSLSGTSIREQFF
DNA: TGTGCCAGCAGCTTATCCGGGACTAGCATTAGGGAGCAGTTCTTC

size: .
D: TRBD1
V: TRBV6-5
J: TRBJ1-1
length: 15
CDR3: CASSSDRGRNTEAFF
DNA: TGTGCCAGCAGCTCAGACAGGGGGAGGAACACTGAAGCTTTCTTT

size: .
D: .
V: TRBV6-6
J: TRBJ1-1
length: 13
CDR3: CAGNRDANTEAFF
DNA: TGTGCCGGTAACAGGGACGCAAACACTGAAGCTTTCTTT

size: .
D: .
V: TRBV10-3
J: TRBJ1-5
length: 13
CDR3: CAITGALNQPQHF
DNA: TGTGCCATCACTGGGGCCCTCAATCAGCCCCAGCATTTT

size: .
D: TRBD2
V: TRBV19
J: TRBJ2-2
length: 15
CDR3: CASSIGLGYTGELFF
DNA: TGTGCCAGTAGTATTGGACTAGGGTACACCGGGGAGCTGTTTTTT

size: .
D: TRBD1
V: TRBV5-1
J: TRBJ2-5
length: 15
CDR3: CASSFEAGGRETQYF
DNA: TGCGCCAGCAGCTTCGAGGCAGGGGGCAGAGAGACCCAGTACTTC

size: .
D: TRBD2
V: TRBV5-4
J: TRBJ2-3
length: 17
CDR3: CASTSGGGALGTDTQYF
DNA: TGTGCCAGCACCTCCGGCGGGGGGGCCCTTGGCACAGATACGCAGTATTTT

size: .
D: TRBD1
V: TRBV28
J: TRBJ2-1
length: 16
CDR3: CASSFEGQGSWDEQFF
DNA: TGTGCCAGCAGTTTCGAAGGACAGGGGAGTTGGGATGAGCAGTTCTTC

size: .
D: .
V: TRBV30
J: TRBJ1-5
length: 17
CDR3: CAWSVRGRGNSNQPQHF
DNA: TGTGCCTGGAGTGTACGGGGTCGGGGAAATAGCAATCAGCCCCAGCATTTT

size: .
D: .
V: TRBV24-1
J: TRBJ2-2
length: 15
CDR3: CATRTGGVDTGELFF
DNA: TGTGCCACTCGCACAGGGGGGGTAGACACCGGGGAGCTGTTTTTT

size: .
D: .
V: TRBV10-3
J: TRBJ2-7
length: 14
CDR3: CAIKGGQGNPEQYF
DNA: TGTGCCATCAAGGGGGGGCAGGGGAATCCCGAGCAGTACTTC

size: .
D: .
V: TRBV4-2
J: TRBJ1-4
length: 16
CDR3: CASSQEKRRGNEKLFF
DNA: TGTGCCAGCAGCCAAGAGAAGCGCAGAGGTAATGAAAAACTGTTTTTT

size: once
D: TRBD2
V: TRBV12-5
J: TRBJ2-2
length: 12
CDR3: CASGGRTGELFF
DNA: TGTGCTAGCGGGGGGAGGACCGGGGAGCTGTTTTTT

size: .
D: TRBD1
V: TRBV18
J: TRBJ2-3
length: 13
CDR3: CASSQGAEDTQYF
DNA: TGTGCCAGCTCACAGGGGGCTGAAGATACGCAGTATTTT

size: .
D: TRBD1
V: TRBV5-6
J: TRBJ1-3
length: 15
CDR3: CASSSLQGSGNTIYF
DNA: TGTGCCAGCAGCTCGTTACAGGGGAGTGGAAACACCATATATTTT

size: .
D: TRBD2
V: TRBV10-3
J: TRBJ2-1
length: 16
CDR3: CAIRSGGGGWDDEQFF
DNA: TGTGCCATCAGATCCGGCGGGGGGGGCTGGGACGATGAGCAGTTCTTC

size: .
D: .
V: TRBV3-1/TRBV3-2
J: TRBJ1-5
length: 15
CDR3: CASSSAGSIGQPQHF
DNA: TGTGCCAGCAGCTCCGCAGGGTCAATCGGTCAGCCCCAGCATTTT

size: .
D: TRBD1
V: TRBV28
J: TRBJ1-1
length: 14
CDR3: CASTYRGGATEAFF
DNA: TGTGCCAGCACCTACAGGGGTGGGGCCACTGAAGCTTTCTTT

size: .
D: .
V: TRBV6-6
J: TRBJ2-5
length: 15
CDR3: CASSSESTTSETQYF
DNA: TGTGCCAGCAGTTCCGAGTCTACCACTAGCGAGACCCAGTACTTC

size: .
D: .
V: TRBV20-1
J: TRBJ2-3
length: 14
CDR3: CSASGSAGTDTQYF
DNA: TGCAGTGCTAGTGGTAGCGCAGGCACAGATACGCAGTATTTT

size: .
D: TRBD1
V: TRBV5-1
J: TRBJ2-4
length: 14
CDR3: CASSRTGWGNIQYF
DNA: TGCGCCAGCAGCCGGACAGGGTGGGGAAACATTCAGTACTTC

size: .
D: .
V: TRBV6-2/TRBV6-3
J: TRBJ2-1
length: 15
CDR3: CASSRQISSYNEQFF
DNA: TGTGCCAGCAGCCGACAGATTAGCTCCTACAATGAGCAGTTCTTC

size: .
D: TRBD1
V: TRBV3-1/TRBV3-2
J: TRBJ1-5
length: 15
CDR3: CASSHSDRGHQPQHF
DNA: TGTGCCAGCAGCCATAGTGACAGGGGGCATCAGCCCCAGCATTTT

size: .
D: TRBD2
V: TRBV7-8
J: TRBJ2-1
length: 15
CDR3: CASRIAGGRANEQFF
DNA: TGTGCCAGCAGAATAGCGGGGGGCCGGGCAAATGAGCAGTTCTTC